The 23 T cell receptor beta chains presented below share a single source sample, sequenced in a study of blood T cell repertoires in COVID-19 (dated by TCRdb to the early 2020s). The library was generated by the immunoSEQ multiplex PCR assay. This is the immuneACCESS table as TCRdb keeps it, with only in-frame sequences that have V and J called. A part of the clones is gone; compared with another copy, unresolved V genes explain less than half, and the rest is unexplained. This sample is represented by 150,000 to 200,000 clones; 82% of them were singletons. The top ten hold more than 7.5% of the sample. Sequencing used peripheral blood. The receptors come from a woman in her 70s with acute or convalescent COVID-19.

The rearrangement joins TRBV27 to TRBJ1-1, with 7 nucleotides matching TRBD1. Trimming at V came to 6 bases and at J to 4 bases, leaving 5 bases not matched to a gene. CDR3 length: 13 amino acids. The germline gives CDR1 MNHEY, CDR2 SMNVEV (reference sequence). CDR3 sequence (DNA): TGTGCCAGCAGCCGTACAGGGGCCACTGAAGCTTTCTTT. Encoded protein: CASSRTGATEAFF.

This clone was counted ten times or more. The chain uses TRBV11-3 and TRBJ2-3; 12 positions match TRBD1. Germline CDR1 SGHNT, CDR2 YENEEA. This CDR3 region has 15 residues. V shed 4 bases and J 4 bases; nucleotides not matched to a gene: 3. As DNA, the CDR3 is TGTGCCAGCAGCTCGGGACAGGGGGCCCCAGATACGCAGTATTTT. It specifies CASSSGQGAPDTQYF.

The chain links TRBV5-4 to TRBJ2-3; 8 bases line up with TRBD2. The germline V gene encodes CDR1 SGHNT and CDR2 YYREEE (reference sequence). CDR3 length equals 16 residues. J was trimmed by 6 bases and V by 3 bases; bases with no gene match: 12. CDR3 coding DNA: TGTGCCAGCAGCTGGGGAAGCGGGAGTGTTTCCGATACGCAGTATTTT. This encodes CASSWGSGSVSDTQYF.

The V gene is TRBV15, the J gene TRBJ1-2; 8 bases agree with TRBD1. Unmatched junction bases numbered 5, after V lost 2 bases and J lost 6 bases. Germline CDR1 and CDR2: LNHNV and YYDKDF (reference sequence). CDR3 length: 14 residues. As DNA, the CDR3 is TGTGCCACCAGCAGACAGCGACAGGGGCATGGCTACACCTTC. This sequence encodes CATSRQRQGHGYTF.

The chain recombines TRBV7-2 with TRBJ1-2, with a possible D match to TRBD1 (6 bases). Germline V lookup: CDR1 SGHTA, CDR2 FQGNSA. The CDR3 loop spans 15 amino acids. The ends were cut back, 1 base at V and 1 base at J, with 10 bases in the middle. CDR3 DNA sequence: TGTGCCAGCAGCTTAGTTGGGACACATAACTATGGCTACACCTTC. It codes for CASSLVGTHNYGYTF.

The chain has TRBV19 and TRBJ1-6, with TRBD1 as a possible D gene (5 bases). Trimming removed 7 bases from V and 3 bases from J, with 10 bases in between. In germline, CDR1 is LNHDA, CDR2 SQIVND (reference sequence). The length of the CDR3 is 14 residues. The CDR3 spells CASTTDNYNSPLHF. The CDR3 DNA reads as TGTGCCAGTACAACGGACAACTATAATTCACCCCTCCACTTT.

As DNA, the CDR3 is TGTGCCAGCACCCAGGGGGCTGAGGCCTATAATTCACCCCTCCACTTT. It translates to CASTQGAEAYNSPLHF. The chain employs TRBV3-1 (or the pseudogene TRBV3-2) and TRBJ1-6; 8 bases match TRBD1. Germline trimming cut 7 bases from V and 2 bases from J; bases unmatched to any gene: 7. CDR1 and CDR2 (germline): LGHDT, YNNKEL (reference sequence). The CDR3 is 16 amino acids.

This sequence joins TRBV2 and TRBJ2-5; TRBD2 agrees at 15 bases. V lost 6 bases, J lost 7 bases, and 9 bases stayed unmatched. The CDR3 covers 16 residues. Germline CDR1 is SNHLY and CDR2 is FYNNEI. The CDR3 is CASRGGTSGGTGTQYF. The CDR3 bases are TGTGCCAGCAGGGGTGGGACTAGCGGGGGGACCGGGACCCAGTACTTC.

The V and J genes are TRBV27 and TRBJ1-5; 9 bases agree with TRBD1. Germline V CDR1 and CDR2: MNHEY, SMNVEV (reference sequence). The J segment lost 6 bases and the V segment lost 6 bases, leaving 6 bases of the junction unmatched. The CDR3 is 14 amino acids. The chain's CDR3 is CASRGGTGLQPQHF. For the CDR3, the DNA is TGTGCCAGCAGGGGCGGGACAGGGCTTCAGCCCCAGCATTTT.

The V and J genes are TRBV19 and TRBJ2-3; TRBD2 matches at 12 bases. Germline V gives CDR1 LNHDA, CDR2 SQIVND (reference sequence). The CDR3 is 17 amino acids. V lost 5 bases to trimming and J lost 4 bases; unmatched junction nucleotides: 10. The CDR3, as DNA: TGTGCCAGTAGTGCAAATCTAGCGGGAGGGCCCTCAGATACGCAGTATTTT. Translating it yields CASSANLAGGPSDTQYF.

CDR3 nucleotide sequence: TGCGCCAGCAGCATCCATCCCGGTCGCGATGATGAAAAACTGTTTTTT. It yields the protein CASSIHPGRDDEKLFF. The J gene is TRBJ1-4, the V gene TRBV4-3; D remains unclear. The germline V and J ends were trimmed by 5 bases and 6 bases, with 19 bases remaining between them. Germline V gives CDR1 LGHNA, CDR2 YSLEER. CDR3 size: 16 residues.

This chain connects TRBV7-2 to TRBJ1-2; a possible D gene is TRBD1 (5 bases). The CDR3 is made up of 13 amino acids. The germline V gene has CDR1 SGHTA and CDR2 FQGNSA. V was clipped by 5 bases and J by 5 bases, with 12 bases between them. The CDR3 sequence: CASSAGGGYGYTF. CDR3 in DNA: TGTGCCAGCAGCGCAGGTGGGGGGTATGGCTACACCTTC.

The V call is TRBV10-3, the J call TRBJ1-1, with 7 bases fitting TRBD1. The CDR3 consists of 13 residues. J lost 3 bases, V lost 7 bases, and 5 bases had no gene match. The germline V gene encodes CDR1 ENHRY and CDR2 SYGVKD. The chain's CDR3 is CAITTGLDTEAFF. The CDR3 region has the DNA TGTGCCATCACGACAGGGCTGGACACTGAAGCTTTCTTT.

This clone appeared a few times. The V call is TRBV6-1, the J call TRBJ2-3, with D possibly TRBD1 on 7 matching bases. This CDR3 spans 15 amino acids. The germline V gene has CDR1 MNHNS and CDR2 SASEGT. The germline V and J ends were trimmed by 2 bases and 1 base, with 10 bases remaining between them. This CDR3 is CASSEFRGGTDTQYF. CDR3 bases: TGTGCCAGCAGTGAATTCAGGGGGGGCACAGATACGCAGTATTTT.

The chain couples TRBV6-4 to TRBJ2-4; a possible D gene is TRBD2 (6 bases). The CDR3 has 15 amino acids. Germline V gene sequence: CDR1 MRHNA, CDR2 SNTAGT. V was shortened by 6 bases and J by 1 base, with 13 bases between the two germline ends. DNA of the CDR3: TGTGCCAGCAGCGGAGGGAGTACGGCCAAAAACATTCAGTACTTC. It translates to CASSGGSTAKNIQYF.

The chain links TRBV7-2 to TRBJ1-3; 10 bases agree with TRBD1. This CDR3 has 16 amino acids. The germline gives CDR1 SGHTA, CDR2 FQGNSA. The trim removed 5 bases at V and 2 bases at J, leaving 6 bases unmatched. This CDR3 reads CASSLVGQGTGNTIYF. DNA for the CDR3: TGTGCCAGCAGCCTAGTGGGACAGGGGACTGGAAACACCATATATTTT.

This clone was seen a few times. This rearrangement joins TRBV19 to TRBJ2-2, with a possible D match to TRBD2 (7 bases). V lost 6 bases and J 0 bases, leaving 17 bases between the germline ends. CDR1 is LNHDA, CDR2 SQIVND, per germline (reference sequence). This CDR3 contains 17 residues. CDR3 sequence reads: CASRTGLDWTNTGELFF. The CDR3, as DNA: TGTGCCAGTAGGACAGGACTAGACTGGACGAACACCGGGGAGCTGTTTTTT. Drawing the rest from reference TRBV19 and TRBJ2-2, the complete variable domain is DGGITQSPKYLFRKEGQNVTLSCEQNLNHDAMYWYRQDPGQGLRLIYYSQIVNDFQKGDIAEGYSVSREKKESFPLTVTSAQKNPTAFYLCASRTGLDWTNTGELFFGEGSRLTVL.

The CDR3 DNA sequence: TGTGCCAGCAGCTTAGCAGGAAGGGGTGGCTACACCTTC. Translation: CASSLAGRGGYTF. The chain combines TRBV13 with TRBJ1-2, with D maybe TRBD1 (5 bases). There are 13 residues in the CDR3. The germline V and J ends were trimmed by 1 base and 7 bases, with 10 bases remaining between them. CDR1 PRHDT and CDR2 FYEKMQ come from the germline V gene (reference sequence).

V gene TRBV28 combines with J gene TRBJ2-7; 10 bases are shared with TRBD1. CDR3 size: 13 residues. The germline V gene encodes CDR1 MDHEN and CDR2 SYDVKM. The trim removed 6 bases at V and 4 bases at J, leaving 3 bases unmatched. The CDR3 nucleotides read TGTGCCAGCAGGACAGGGGGCCGATACGAGCAGTACTTC. Translated, it gives CASRTGGRYEQYF.

The chain uses TRBV7-6 and TRBJ2-7; TRBD1 agrees at 7 bases. Trimming removed 5 bases from V and 1 base from J; junction bases left unmatched: 5. CDR1 and CDR2 (germline): SGHVS, FNYEAQ. This CDR3 comprises 14 residues. This CDR3 is CASSGTRGSYEQYF. The CDR3 DNA is TGTGCCAGCAGCGGGACCAGGGGGTCCTACGAGCAGTACTTC.

The rearrangement uses TRBV28 and TRBJ2-5; D may be TRBD2 (6 bases). The CDR3 length is 18 residues. Germline CDR1 and CDR2: MDHEN and SYDVKM. Trimming took 2 bases from V and 4 from J, leaving 23 bases between them. CDR3 loop: CASSLSRGFSKGAETQYF. DNA for the CDR3: TGTGCCAGCAGTTTAAGCCGGGGGTTTTCAAAAGGAGCAGAGACCCAGTACTTC.

V is TRBV4-3 and J is TRBJ1-4; D unclear. The CDR3 consists of 14 residues. V was cut by 0 bases and J by 10 bases, with 12 bases left in between. Germline V gives CDR1 LGHNA, CDR2 YSLEER. CDR3 residues: CASSQDRRVGKLFF. The CDR3 bases are TGCGCCAGCAGCCAAGATCGGAGGGTCGGAAAACTGTTTTTT.

The V call is TRBV28, the J call TRBJ2-1; 8 positions match TRBD2. Germline assignment: CDR1 MDHEN and CDR2 SYDVKM. Trimming at V came to 5 bases and at J to 6 bases, leaving 9 bases not matched to a gene. The CDR3 runs 15 residues. The CDR3 nucleotides read TGTGCCAGCAGTCCAATGACTAGCGTAGGCAATGAGCAGTTCTTC. This sequence encodes CASSPMTSVGNEQFF.